One and the same sample provided the 18 T cell receptor beta chains below, sequenced in a study of CD8 T cells in ankylosing spondylitis. Study-wide points: A TCR beta motif of eight or nine highly homologous variants seemed to mark ankylosing spondylitis blood.

TCRdb used MiXCR to reprocess the 5' RACE reads, holding one entry per CDR3 protein. The sample lists about 480,000 distinct CDR3 sequences, 17% occurring once. These receptors' targets are unknown. The material sequenced was blood, either unsorted or a sorted T cell fraction (not recorded which). The receptors stem from a male donor with ankylosing spondylitis.

The chain links TRBV6-1 to TRBJ2-3; possibly TRBD1 or TRBD2 for D (5 bases each). Germline V gene sequence: CDR1 MNHNS, CDR2 SASEGT. The CDR3 spans 15 residues. V lost 7 bases and J lost 2, with 16 bases in between. CDR3 bases: TGTGCCAGCACCTTAGGGGACGGAAACACAGATACGCAGTATTTT. Translation: CASTLGDGNTDTQYF.

The CDR3 spells CATSDRHPTSGTDTQYF. The CDR3 bases are TGTGCCACCAGTGACCGCCATCCGACTAGCGGCACAGATACGCAGTATTTT. The gene calls are TRBV24-1 and TRBJ2-3; 8 bases align to TRBD2. CDR1 is KGHDR and CDR2 is SFDVKD in the germline V gene. The CDR3 runs 17 residues. V lost 4 bases, J lost 1 base, and 9 bases stayed unmatched.

This clonotype was counted a few times. The V call is TRBV7-6, the J call TRBJ2-5; tentatively, D is TRBD1 (5 bases). In germline, CDR1 is SGHVS, CDR2 FNYEAQ. V lost 5 bases, J lost 1 base, and 20 bases lay in between. CDR3 length equals 17 residues. Here the CDR3 DNA reads TGTGCCAGCAGCGTAGGGGTCTCAATTTATTCCCAAGAGACCCAGTACTTC. Translating it yields CASSVGVSIYSQETQYF.

The chain recombines TRBV20-1 with TRBJ1-5; no clear D gene. This CDR3 has 14 amino acids. Trimming took 4 bases from V and 4 from J, leaving 14 bases between them. Per the germline V gene, CDR1 is DFQATT and CDR2 is SNEGSKA (reference sequence). The CDR3 is CSAIIPGTNQPQHF. The CDR3 coding sequence is TGCAGTGCTATCATACCGGGAACTAATCAGCCCCAGCATTTT.

The gene calls are TRBV5-1 and TRBJ1-1, with no clear D. This CDR3 spans 16 amino acids. Per the germline V gene, CDR1 is SGHRS and CDR2 is YFSETQ. V lost 3 bases and J lost 0, with 15 bases in between. The chain's CDR3 is CASSSPGANLNTEAFF. CDR3 DNA: TGCGCCAGCAGCTCTCCCGGCGCGAATTTGAACACTGAAGCTTTCTTT.

This rearrangement joins TRBV4-2 to TRBJ1-2, with TRBD1 matching over 7 bases. Per the germline V gene, CDR1 is LGHNA and CDR2 is YNFKEQ. V lost 4 bases and J lost 7; bases outside the gene matches: 3. The CDR3 sequence is 12 residues long. CDR3 region: CASSPQGSGYTF. Here the CDR3 DNA reads TGTGCCAGCAGCCCACAGGGGTCTGGCTACACCTTC.

This chain links TRBV27 with TRBJ2-6, with a weak D call TRBD1 (5 bases). The V gene lost 2 bases and the J gene lost 6 bases, with 11 bases spanning the gap. This CDR3 contains 15 residues. Germline V gene lookup returns CDR1 MNHEY and CDR2 SMNVEV (reference sequence). Here the CDR3 DNA reads TGTGCCAGCAGTTTAGGCAGGGCAAAGGCCAACGTCCTGACTTTC. Translating it yields CASSLGRAKANVLTF.

The CDR3 loop is CASSEGGGGIKQPQHF. DNA of the CDR3: TGTGCCAGCAGTGAAGGGGGAGGGGGGATCAAACAGCCCCAGCATTTT. The chain recombines TRBV25-1 with TRBJ1-5; maybe TRBD1 (6 bases). Per the germline V gene, CDR1 is MGHDK and CDR2 is SYGVNS. This CDR3 comprises 16 residues. The germline V and J ends were trimmed by 2 bases and 7 bases, with 18 bases remaining between them.

This clonotype was seen a few times. The chain joins TRBV24-1 to TRBJ1-2, with 9 nucleotides matching TRBD1. Germline CDR1 KGHDR, CDR2 SFDVKD. Unmatched junction bases numbered 6, after V lost 3 bases and J lost 5 bases. The CDR3 is 15 amino acids. The CDR3 is CATSDGTGRVYGYTF. DNA of the CDR3: TGTGCCACCAGTGATGGGACAGGGAGAGTTTATGGCTACACCTTC.

This clonotype was counted only a few times. This chain links TRBV9 with TRBJ1-1, with 8 bases matching TRBD1. The CDR3 contains 16 residues. Germline values: CDR1 SGDLS, CDR2 YYNGEE. V lost 3 bases, J lost 3 bases, and 10 bases stayed unmatched. The CDR3 DNA reads as TGTGCCAGCAGCGCAACCGGACAGGGATGGGACACTGAAGCTTTCTTT. Residues: CASSATGQGWDTEAFF.

This clonotype came up a few times. This sequence joins TRBV6-1 and TRBJ2-7; D is possibly TRBD1 (6 bases). The CDR3 is 14 amino acids. Trimming removed 6 bases at V and 2 bases at J, with 14 bases between. Germline loops: CDR1 MNHNS, CDR2 SASEGT. The CDR3 nucleotides are TGTGCCAGCAGATCGGACAGAACGACCTACGAGCAGTACTTC. Translated: CASRSDRTTYEQYF.

As regards this clonotype: Being one base from a much bigger clone, this may be a read error. V and J are TRBV12-3 or TRBV12-4 and TRBJ1-1, with D possibly matching TRBD1 (5 bases). The CDR3 contains 11 residues. The CDR3 bases are TGTGCCAGCAGTTTGTCAGGGAAGGCTTACTTT. It yields the protein CASSLSGKAYF.

A few counts support this clonotype. J is TRBJ2-2 and V is TRBV28, with D uncertain. This CDR3 region has 15 residues. The V gene lost 7 bases and the J gene lost 5 bases, with 17 bases spanning the gap. Per germline, CDR1 MDHEN and CDR2 SYDVKM. DNA of the CDR3: TGTGCCAGCAAGCTTACTACGATCGGGACCGGGGAGCTGTTTTTT. This translates into CASKLTTIGTGELFF.

V usage is TRBV2 and J usage is TRBJ1-6; D remains unclear. V was trimmed by 7 bases and J by 7 bases, leaving 17 bases between them. Looked up from germline, CDR1 is SNHLY and CDR2 is FYNNEI. CDR3 size: 15 residues. The CDR3 nucleotides read TGTGCCAGCAAGAACCGGGCCAAGCGGAATTCACCCCTCCACTTT. Protein: CASKNRAKRNSPLHF.

The CDR3: CASSLARTSGDTDEQFF. For the CDR3, the DNA is TGCGCCAGCAGCTTGGCAAGGACTAGCGGTGATACAGATGAGCAGTTCTTC. The chain uses TRBV5-1 and TRBJ2-1; 10 bases agree with TRBD2. The germline V gene encodes CDR1 SGHRS and CDR2 YFSETQ. CDR3 length: 17 amino acids. After removal of 0 bases from V and 8 bases from J, the junction contained 11 bases not matched to a gene.

The chain combines TRBV12-3 or TRBV12-4 with TRBJ1-3, with no clear D. The CDR3 consists of 12 residues. V lost 6 bases to trimming and J lost 2 bases, with 5 bases between them. The DNA for the CDR3 is TGTGCCAGCAGCAAAGCTGGAAACACCATATATTTT. As protein: CASSKAGNTIYF.

There are a few counts of this clonotype. The genes are TRBV4-3 and TRBJ2-5; 12 bases agree with TRBD1. The V and J ends lost 3 bases and 5 bases, in that order; junction bases with no gene match: 4. Germline assignment: CDR1 LGHNA and CDR2 YSLEER. The CDR3 contains 15 residues. Here the CDR3 reads CASSQGTGGFETQYF. The CDR3, as DNA: TGCGCCAGCAGCCAGGGGACAGGGGGCTTCGAGACCCAGTACTTC.

The table lists this clonotype with many counts. V usage is TRBV10-3 and J usage is TRBJ2-7; D uncertain. Germline V gene data show CDR1 as ENHRY and CDR2 as SYGVKD. The CDR3 covers 11 residues. V lost 2 bases and J lost 6, with 5 bases in between. CDR3 amino acids: CAISEGIEQYF. The CDR3 bases are TGTGCCATCAGTGAGGGTATCGAGCAGTACTTC.